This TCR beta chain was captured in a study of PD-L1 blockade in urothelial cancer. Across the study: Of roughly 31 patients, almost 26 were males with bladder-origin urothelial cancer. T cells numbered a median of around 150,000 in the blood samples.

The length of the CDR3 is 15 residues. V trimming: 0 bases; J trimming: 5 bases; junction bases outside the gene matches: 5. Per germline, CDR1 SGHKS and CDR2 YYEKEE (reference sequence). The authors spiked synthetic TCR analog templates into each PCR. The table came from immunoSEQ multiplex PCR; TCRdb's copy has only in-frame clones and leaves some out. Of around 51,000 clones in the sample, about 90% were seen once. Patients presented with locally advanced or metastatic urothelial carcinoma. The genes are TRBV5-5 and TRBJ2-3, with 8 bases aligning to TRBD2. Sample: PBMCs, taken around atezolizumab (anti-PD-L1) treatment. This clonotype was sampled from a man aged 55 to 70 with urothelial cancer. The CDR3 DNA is TGTGCCAGCAGCTTGGATAGCGGGGAGGGAGATACGCAGTATTTT. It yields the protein CASSLDSGEGDTQYF.